These 9 T cell receptor beta chains originate from one sample sequenced in a study of beta chain features in type 1 diabetes. Study-wide results and caveats: Among patients with Type 1 diabetes, TCRB CDR3s were moderately but significantly shorter in every one of the four CD4+ subsets.

These receptors lack a known antigen. Expressed TCRB transcripts were sequenced after all isolated RNA was converted to cDNA. Profiled with immunoSEQ multiplex PCR; TCRdb holds only in-frame clones, not every one. Of 85,000 to 110,000 clones listed, roughly 28% were seen once; the top ten hold 0.53%. Sample: central memory CD4+ T cells from blood. The receptors here all came from a woman aged 18-35 years with type 1 diabetes.

This clone was seen more than once but under ten times. The rearrangement links TRBV5-1 to TRBJ2-7, with D possibly being TRBD1 (5 bases). The V end lost 1 base, the J end lost 2 bases, and 13 bases lay between the germline ends. The length of the CDR3 is 15 residues. The germline V gene encodes CDR1 SGHRS and CDR2 YFSETQ. The DNA for the CDR3 is TGCGCCAGCAGCTTGCAACAGGTTCCCACCTACGAGCAGTACTTC. Its protein product is CASSLQQVPTYEQYF.

This clone was seen more than once but under ten times. In the same sample, other DNA sequences code for this CDR3. The chain couples TRBV30 to TRBJ2-1, with 7 bases lining up with TRBD1. Trimming took 3 bases from V and 7 from J; bases not matched to a gene: 0. The CDR3 is 11 amino acids. Germline CDR1 is GTSNPN and CDR2 is SVGIG (reference sequence). The CDR3 here is CAWRDRNEQFF. The CDR3 DNA reads TGTGCCTGGAGGGACAGGAATGAGCAGTTCTTC.

The CDR3 DNA is TGTGCCAGCAGTACCGGGTTATACAATGAGCAGTTCTTC. Encoded protein: CASSTGLYNEQFF. The chain employs TRBV2 and TRBJ2-1; D is ambiguous. Trimming removed 5 bases at V and 4 bases at J, with 9 bases between. The CDR3 length is 13 residues. Germline V gene lookup returns CDR1 SNHLY and CDR2 FYNNEI.

The chain is built from TRBV18 and TRBJ1-5, with TRBD1 matching over 8 bases. This CDR3 comprises 15 residues. V lost 0 bases, J lost 7 bases, and 5 bases stayed unmatched. Germline CDR1 KGHSH, CDR2 LQKENI. CDR3 protein: CASSPPDRAAQPQHF. As DNA, the CDR3 is TGTGCCAGCTCACCACCGGACAGGGCGGCGCAGCCCCAGCATTTT.

The gene calls are TRBV28 and TRBJ1-5, with 10 nucleotides matching TRBD1. The germline V gene encodes CDR1 MDHEN and CDR2 SYDVKM. CDR3 length equals 17 residues. V was pared by 5 bases and J by 2 bases, with 9 bases of the junction left unmatched. CDR3 coding DNA: TGTGCCAGCAGTCCCCTAGGACAGGGGGAAGGCAATCAGCCCCAGCATTTT. It specifies CASSPLGQGEGNQPQHF.

This clone came up a few times. The CDR3 reads CASSIGQSVGGYTF. CDR3 sequence (DNA): TGTGCCAGTAGTATAGGACAGTCGGTGGGAGGCTACACCTTC. The rearrangement joins TRBV19 to TRBJ1-2, with a weak D call TRBD1 (5 bases). The V gene lost 1 base and the J gene lost 8 bases, with 14 bases spanning the gap. The CDR3 is 14 residues long. Germline loops: CDR1 LNHDA, CDR2 SQIVND (reference sequence). The full variable domain, its missing parts supplied by reference TRBV19 and TRBJ1-2, is DGGITQSPKYLFRKEGQNVTLSCEQNLNHDAMYWYRQDPGQGLRLIYYSQIVNDFQKGDIAEGYSVSREKKESFPLTVTSAQKNPTAFYLCASSIGQSVGGYTFGSGTRLTVV.

This clone was recorded a few times. This chain connects TRBV6-5 to TRBJ2-7; 14 bases are shared with TRBD2. CDR1 is MNHEY, CDR2 SVGAGI, per germline. V lost 6 bases to trimming and J lost 5 bases; unmatched junction nucleotides: 6. This CDR3 has 15 residues. In DNA form, the CDR3 reads TGTGCCAGCAGGGGGGGACTAGCGGGAGAGAACGAGCAGTACTTC. Translating gives CASRGGLAGENEQYF.

V gene TRBV28 combines with J gene TRBJ1-5; TRBD1 matches 8 bases. The CDR3 has 15 residues. The V gene's germline CDR1 is MDHEN and CDR2 SYDVKM. V shed 3 bases, J shed 7 bases, and the junction held 8 bases outside the gene matches. The CDR3 loop reads CASSFPGQGRQPQHF. The CDR3 nucleotides read TGTGCCAGCAGTTTCCCAGGACAGGGCCGACAGCCCCAGCATTTT.

This clone has only a few counts. The chain couples TRBV7-6 to TRBJ2-3, with 7 positions matching TRBD2. Germline lookup yields CDR1 SGHVS and CDR2 FNYEAQ. The CDR3 length is 17 residues. Trimming took 5 bases from V and 4 from J; bases not matched to a gene: 15. The CDR3 coding sequence is TGTGCCAGCAGCCGAAGGTCCCGGACTAGGAGCGCAGATACGCAGTATTTT. This translates into CASSRRSRTRSADTQYF. Full variable domain (outside the CDR3, taken from reference TRBV7-6 and TRBJ2-3): GAGVSQSPRYKVTKRGQDVALRCDPISGHVSLYWYRQALGQGPEFLTYFNYEAQQDKSGLPNDRFSAERPEGSISTLTIQRTEQRDSAMYRCASSRRSRTRSADTQYFGPGTRLTVL.